Here is one T cell receptor beta chain with its context. The antigen is undetermined. Single viable CD3+CD4+CD8-CD45RO+ cells were sorted as the memory CD4+ T cells. Serum IgG to CMV pp150, pp28, p38 and p52 defined serostatus. Total CD4+ T cells were enriched by CD4 positive selection. The source of the sample is a study of memory CD4+ T cells and cytomegalovirus serostatus. Study-wide context: Healthy Belgian adult donors included nine or ten CMV-positive and approximately 25 CMV-negative people.

Germline CDR1 is SGHVS and CDR2 is FQNEAQ. The CDR3 loop spans 17 amino acids. V dropped 4 bases and J dropped 0; count of bases not matched to a gene: 6. This table comes from immunoSEQ multiplex PCR, and its TCRdb copy is limited to in-frame clones, with some not included. Found here are around 45,000 clones, around 76% of them singletons; the top ten hold 1.2%. Study-wide results and caveats: Suggested: most of the CMV-linked TCR signature lies in CD4+ memory cells.

The rearrangement links TRBV7-8 to TRBJ2-6, with 7 bases identical to TRBD1. Sequencing input: memory CD4+ T cells from blood. The sequence came from an adult in good health and CMV-seropositive. CDR3: CASSSSTGSSGANVLTF. CDR3 coding DNA: TGTGCCAGCAGCTCGTCGACAGGGAGCTCTGGGGCCAACGTCCTGACTTTC.